The clone carrying this T cell receptor (beta chain) was detected ten times or more. TCRdb passed the RT-PCR reads through MiXCR, listing each CDR3 protein once. The sample has about 700,000 distinct CDR3 sequences, approximately 15% seen once. With 0 bases removed from V and 4 bases from J, the gap between germline ends came to 6 bases. The CDR3 covers 13 residues. Germline V lookup: CDR1 KGHSH, CDR2 LQKENI. The TCR was taken from a female donor in good health, serving as a healthy control. This rearrangement joins TRBV18 to TRBJ2-5; D is uncertain. Sequenced sample: memory CD4+ T cells from blood. The CDR3 loop is CASSPPVRETQYF. CDR3 in DNA: TGTGCCAGCTCACCACCTGTAAGAGAGACCCAGTACTTC.